The 13 T cell receptor beta chains below come from one sample, sequenced in a study of cytomegalovirus exposure and HLA in healthy donors. This PCR relied on a set of 60 Vbeta primers and 13 Jbeta primers. Assay: immunoSEQ multiplex PCR; the TCRdb copy retains only in-frame clones and omits some. This sample yields approximately 130,000 clones, of which approximately 10% are seen a single time; 6.5% to 9% belongs to the top ten. Source material: PBMCs. These receptors all come from a woman aged 40 to 50 in good health and CMV-seropositive.

This clone was counted only a few times. J is TRBJ2-1 and V is TRBV15, with D perhaps TRBD2 (6 bases). V was trimmed by 8 bases and J by 4 bases, leaving 9 bases between them. Per the germline V gene, CDR1 is LNHNV and CDR2 is YYDKDF (reference sequence). The CDR3 consists of 12 residues. The chain's CDR3 is CATSAGYNEQFF. The CDR3 coding sequence is TGTGCCACCTCGGCGGGGTACAATGAGCAGTTCTTC.

The chain employs TRBV6-1 and TRBJ2-5; TRBD2 matches at 11 bases. The CDR3 has 17 amino acids. V shed 0 bases, J shed 5 bases, and the junction held 8 bases outside the gene matches. Germline lookup yields CDR1 MNHNS and CDR2 SASEGT. The CDR3 bases are TGTGCCAGCAGTGAAGCGGAGCGACTAGCGGGGATTGAGACCCAGTACTTC. As protein: CASSEAERLAGIETQYF.

This clone came up a few times. The chain is built from TRBV5-1 and TRBJ1-2; D is unresolved. Deletions cut 1 base from V and 9 bases from J, with 10 bases between. From germline, CDR1 is SGHRS and CDR2 YFSETQ. The CDR3 runs to 12 residues. This CDR3 is CASSLMEGSYTF. CDR3 nucleotide sequence: TGCGCCAGCAGCTTGATGGAGGGCAGCTACACCTTC.

The chain combines TRBV10-2 with TRBJ2-7; the D gene is possibly TRBD1 (5 bases). The CDR3 length is 12 residues. V lost 10 bases, J lost 0 bases, and 10 bases lay in between. The V gene's germline CDR1 is WSHSY and CDR2 SAAADI. The CDR3 loop is CANSRDSYEQYF. CDR3 DNA: TGCGCCAACAGCAGGGACTCCTACGAGCAGTACTTC.

The chain employs TRBV5-1 and TRBJ1-4; D might be TRBD1 (6 bases). This CDR3 region has 16 residues. The germline gives CDR1 SGHRS, CDR2 YFSETQ. The V end lost 0 bases, the J end lost 7 bases, and 16 bases lay between the germline ends. In DNA form, the CDR3 reads TGCGCCAGCAGCTTGGCCGGCGGGGGCGGCGGTGAAAAACTGTTTTTT. Translated: CASSLAGGGGGEKLFF.

The chain is built from TRBV11-2 and TRBJ1-3; possibly TRBD1 for D (5 bases). The V and J ends lost 4 bases and 1 base respectively, with 14 bases between them. CDR1 and CDR2 from the germline V gene are SGHAT and FQNNGV. The CDR3 spans 16 residues. The CDR3 loop is CASSSTGGGSGNTIYF. The CDR3 nucleotides are TGTGCCAGCAGCTCCACCGGGGGAGGTTCTGGAAACACCATATATTTT.

This clone was counted only a few times. The rearrangement links TRBV11-3 to TRBJ2-7, with 8 bases identical to TRBD1. From germline, CDR1 is SGHNT and CDR2 YENEEA. This CDR3 region has 16 residues. Trimming took 4 bases from V and 2 from J; bases not matched to a gene: 10. The CDR3 bases are TGTGCCAGCAGCTCCATTAAGGGGACAGGAGCCTACGAGCAGTACTTC. Translating gives CASSSIKGTGAYEQYF.

This clone was seen a few times. The rearrangement links TRBV7-8 to TRBJ2-2, with a tentative D call TRBD1 (6 bases). Trimming took off 4 bases at V and 0 bases at J, with 9 bases between the two ends. CDR1 and CDR2 from the germline V gene are SGHVS and FQNEAQ. This CDR3 is built from 15 residues. The chain's CDR3 is CASSSQGTNTGELFF. DNA for the CDR3: TGTGCCAGCAGCTCACAGGGTACGAACACCGGGGAGCTGTTTTTT.

The chain is built from TRBV15 and TRBJ2-1, with TRBD2 matching 7 bases. V was pared by 0 bases and J by 5 bases, with 1 base of the junction left unmatched. Germline CDR1 is LNHNV and CDR2 is YYDKDF (reference sequence). CDR3 length equals 14 residues. CDR3 in amino acids: CATSREAGNNEQFF. CDR3 DNA: TGTGCCACCAGCAGAGAAGCGGGGAACAATGAGCAGTTCTTC.

This clone occurred a few times. V and J are TRBV6-5 and TRBJ2-7; D gene uncertain. This CDR3 has 13 residues. In germline, CDR1 is MNHEY, CDR2 SVGAGI. The V gene lost 0 bases and the J gene lost 6 bases, with 9 bases spanning the gap. The CDR3, as DNA: TGTGCCAGCAGTTACTCGCATGGCTCCGAGCAGTACTTC. It encodes CASSYSHGSEQYF.

Remarks on this clone: Other DNA sequences in the same sample also yield this CDR3. The V call is TRBV6-5, the J call TRBJ1-4; D is perhaps TRBD1 (6 bases). The germline V gene has CDR1 MNHEY and CDR2 SVGAGI. V lost 1 base, J lost 8 bases, and 17 bases lay in between. This CDR3 is built from 16 residues. The CDR3, as DNA: TGTGCCAGCAGTTACTTGGCAGGGGCGGTGGTAGAAAAACTGTTTTTT. It encodes CASSYLAGAVVEKLFF.

This sequence joins TRBV29-1 and TRBJ2-3; D is possibly TRBD1 (6 bases). The CDR3 runs 14 residues. CDR1 and CDR2 from the germline V gene are SQVTM and ANQGSEA. Trimming stripped 5 bases from V and 0 bases from J, with 12 bases between. CDR3: CSVKWTVSTDTQYF. Written as DNA, the CDR3 is TGCAGCGTTAAGTGGACAGTAAGCACAGATACGCAGTATTTT.

The CDR3 reads CASSGGPPDTQYF. The CDR3 coding sequence is TGTGCCAGCAGCGGGGGGCCCCCAGATACGCAGTATTTT. The rearrangement links TRBV9 to TRBJ2-3; the D gene is possibly TRBD1 (6 bases). The CDR3 has 13 amino acids. The V and J ends lost 3 bases and 4 bases respectively, with 9 bases between them. Germline V CDR1 and CDR2: SGDLS, YYNGEE.